This T cell receptor beta chain derives from a study of cytomegalovirus exposure and HLA in healthy donors. Overall study findings and caveats: The authors confirmed in vitro that three CMV-associated chains were specific for CMV antigens. Reports indicated that the classifier achieved high specificity and sensitivity in diagnosing cytomegalovirus status. According to the study, around 180 TCR beta chains were cytomegalovirus-associated. In a later analysis, first-cohort TCR clusters were found to tend to co-occur in the approximately 120 validation repertoires.

The assay was immunoSEQ multiplex PCR, and TCRdb's table has in-frame clones only and misses some. The table shows about 280,000 clones, with 88% occurring only once. V lost 6 bases, J lost 6 bases, and 15 bases lay in between. The CDR3 is 13 residues long. The germline V gene has CDR1 SGHDT and CDR2 YYEEEE. Concerning this clone: Its antigen is still unknown.

This TCR was recovered from a woman between 18 and 30 years old in good health and CMV-seronegative. V gene TRBV5-6 combines with J gene TRBJ1-2, with unresolved D. The sequenced sample was PBMCs. Here the CDR3 DNA reads TGTGCCAGCACCGCAGTCCAGCAGGATGGCTACACCTTC. Amino acid sequence: CASTAVQQDGYTF. Together with reference TRBV5-6 and TRBJ1-2, the CDR3 gives the full variable domain: DAGVTQSPTHLIKTRGQQVTLRCSPKSGHDTVSWYQQALGQGPQFIFQYYEEEERQRGNFPDRFSGHQFPNYSSELNVNALLLGDSALYLCASTAVQQDGYTFGSGTRLTVV.